The T cell receptor beta chain described here comes from a study of CD8 T cells in Susac syndrome. The V and J ends lost 8 bases and 9 bases respectively, with 8 bases between them. This CDR3 has 10 residues. The germline V gene has CDR1 MNHEY and CDR2 SVGEGT. This clonotype was counted once. The authors reverse transcribed roughly 0.5 to 1 ug RNA with random hexamers. TCRdb itself ran the immunoSEQ multiplex PCR reads through MiXCR, one entry per CDR3 protein. Found here are 150,000 to 200,000 distinct CDR3 sequences, roughly 94% of them singletons; the top ten hold about 0.094%. Included as multiple sclerosis controls were treatment-naive patients who had stable or active relapsing-remitting disease.

This TCR was sampled from a human donor with multiple sclerosis. The chain links TRBV6-2 or TRBV6-3 to TRBJ2-1; D may be TRBD1 or TRBD2 (5 bases each). The sequenced sample consisted of CD4+ T cells from PBMCs. DNA of the CDR3: TGTGCCAGCGGGGCGGGTGAGCAGTTCTTC. Protein product: CASGAGEQFF.